The entry that follows covers one T cell receptor beta chain sequence. The data stem from a study of blood T cell repertoires in COVID-19. Before being deemed recovered, Cohort 3 donors had two negative PCRs, clearance, or symptom resolution. V gave up 0 bases and J gave up 6 bases, with 10 bases separating them. Germline V CDR1 and CDR2: SGHKS, YYEKEE (reference sequence). CDR3 length: 13 residues. Sequenced by immunoSEQ multiplex PCR; TCRdb stores in-frame clones only, minus some. Found here are 160,000 or so clones, approximately 82% of them singletons; the top ten hold around a sixth. This receptor was obtained from a man in his 60s who had recovered from COVID-19. Sequenced input: PBMCs or T cells enriched from blood (not recorded which). J is TRBJ2-7 and V is TRBV5-5; D gene ambiguous. The CDR3 protein is CASSLVQSGEQYF. The CDR3 coding sequence is TGTGCCAGCAGCTTGGTCCAGTCTGGCGAGCAGTACTTC.